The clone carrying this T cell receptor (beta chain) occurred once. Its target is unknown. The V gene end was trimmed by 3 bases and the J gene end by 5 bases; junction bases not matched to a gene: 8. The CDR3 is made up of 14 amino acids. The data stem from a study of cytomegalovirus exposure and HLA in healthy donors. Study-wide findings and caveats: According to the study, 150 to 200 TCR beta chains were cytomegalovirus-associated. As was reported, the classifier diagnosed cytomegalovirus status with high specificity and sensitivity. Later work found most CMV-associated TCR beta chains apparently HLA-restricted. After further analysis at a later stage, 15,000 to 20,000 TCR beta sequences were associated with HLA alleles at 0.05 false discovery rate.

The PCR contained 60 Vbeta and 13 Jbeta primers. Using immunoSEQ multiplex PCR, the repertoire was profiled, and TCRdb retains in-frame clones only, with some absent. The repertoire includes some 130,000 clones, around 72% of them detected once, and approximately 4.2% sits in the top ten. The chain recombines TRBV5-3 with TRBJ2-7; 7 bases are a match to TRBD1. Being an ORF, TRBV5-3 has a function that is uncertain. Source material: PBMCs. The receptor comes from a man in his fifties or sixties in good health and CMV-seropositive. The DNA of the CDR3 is TGTGCCAGAAGCTCTCTACAGGGGCGGGACGAGCAGTACTTC. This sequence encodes CARSSLQGRDEQYF.